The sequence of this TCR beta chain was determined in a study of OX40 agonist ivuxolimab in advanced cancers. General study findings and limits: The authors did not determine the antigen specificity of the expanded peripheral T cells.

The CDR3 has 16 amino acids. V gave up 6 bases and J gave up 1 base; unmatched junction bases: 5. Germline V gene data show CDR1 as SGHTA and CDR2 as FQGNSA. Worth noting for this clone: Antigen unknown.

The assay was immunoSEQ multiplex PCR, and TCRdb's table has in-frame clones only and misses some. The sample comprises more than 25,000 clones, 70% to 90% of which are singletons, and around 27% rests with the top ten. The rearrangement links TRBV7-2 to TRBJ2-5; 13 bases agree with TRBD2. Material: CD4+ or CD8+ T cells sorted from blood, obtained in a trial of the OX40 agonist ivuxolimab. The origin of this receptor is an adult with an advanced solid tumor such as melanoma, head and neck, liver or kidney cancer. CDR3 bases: TGTGCCAGCAGACGGGGACTAGCGGGACTCCAAGAGACCCAGTACTTC. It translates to CASRRGLAGLQETQYF.